This TCR beta chain was sequenced during a study of T cell responses to AZD1222 COVID-19 vaccine. Study conclusions and caveats: Nearly half of spike-specific TCRs reportedly go after variant regions that carry no mutations.

This clone has just one count. Its antigen is undetermined. The V gene's germline CDR1 is DFQATT and CDR2 SNEGSKA (reference sequence). V trimming: 3 bases; J trimming: 3 bases; junction bases outside the gene matches: 13. The CDR3 covers 16 residues. Repertoires were generated with immunoSEQ multiplex PCR, while TCRdb's copy carries only in-frame clones and drops some. The data show about 81,000 clones, about 92% seen once. This TCR derives from an adult in good health. The input for sequencing was peripheral blood, taken on day 0 of AZD1222 vaccination. The rearrangement uses TRBV20-1 and TRBJ2-7; 8 nucleotides line up with TRBD1. DNA of the CDR3: TGCAGTGCTAGTGGACAGGGCCCCCTATTGCACTACGAGCAGTACTTC. Translation gives CSASGQGPLLHYEQYF.